The T cell receptor (beta chain) under discussion was sequenced for a study of monozygotic twins with inflammatory bowel disease. General study points: TCRbeta diversity (inverse Simpson) was lower in IBD patients than in healthy co-twins.

Used for each TCR library was 3500 ng of total RNA. For each CDR3 protein, TCRdb gives one entry from its re-call of the 5' RACE reads, without DNA. This sample contains approximately 400,000 distinct CDR3 sequences. As concerns this clonotype: Its target is unknown.

This CDR3 has 18 residues. Germline assignment: CDR1 SGHRS and CDR2 YFSETQ. The V call is TRBV5-1, the J call TRBJ2-2; the TCRdb call, TRBD2, lacks DNA for checking. The sample was blood. The sequence was collected from a human donor with ulcerative colitis or Crohn's disease, or a healthy co-twin of an affected twin (not recorded which). CDR3: CASSPTSPAGGNTGELFF.